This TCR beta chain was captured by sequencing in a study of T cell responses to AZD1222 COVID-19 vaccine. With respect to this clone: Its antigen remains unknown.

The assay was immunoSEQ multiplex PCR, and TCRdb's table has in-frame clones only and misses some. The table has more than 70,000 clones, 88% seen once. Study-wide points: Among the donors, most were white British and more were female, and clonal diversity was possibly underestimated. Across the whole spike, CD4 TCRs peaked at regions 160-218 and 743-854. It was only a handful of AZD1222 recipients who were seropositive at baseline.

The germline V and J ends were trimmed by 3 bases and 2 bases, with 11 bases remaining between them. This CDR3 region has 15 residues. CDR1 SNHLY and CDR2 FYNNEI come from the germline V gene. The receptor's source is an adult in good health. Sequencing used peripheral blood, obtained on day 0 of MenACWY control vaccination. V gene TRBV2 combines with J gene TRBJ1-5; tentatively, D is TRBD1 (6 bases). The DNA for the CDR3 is TGTGCCAGCAGTGAGTGGGGGCCAGGCAATCAGCCCCAGCATTTT. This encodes CASSEWGPGNQPQHF.